The clone carrying this TCR beta chain was seen many times. The library attached unique molecular identifiers to individual cDNA molecules. How the authors handled the data: The median was roughly 91,000 TCRs per sample, ranging about 20,000 to 690,600. From the RACE reads, TCRdb called clonotypes with MiXCR, one entry per CDR3 protein. What appears here as the V and J calls and clone size reflects TCRdb's work, not the paper's. Of 130,000 or so distinct CDR3 sequences in the sample, 8.5% to 9.5% were seen once. These data belong to a study of human T cells and chemical hapten exposure. Time point reported: healthy volunteer bleed at 2 weeks. The authors' total RNA extraction used unfractionated whole blood. The CDR3 sequence is 13 residues long. V lost 6 bases and J lost 1, with 9 bases in between. From germline, CDR1 is MNHEY and CDR2 SMNVEV (reference sequence).

Input material: whole blood. The sequence was obtained from a male donor in good health. Some clones in this sample may be carry-over from other donors' samples. The chain couples TRBV27 to TRBJ1-1; D remains unclear. The CDR3 DNA is TGTGCCAGCAGGGTAGGGCCGAACACTGAAGCTTTCTTT. This sequence encodes CASRVGPNTEAFF.